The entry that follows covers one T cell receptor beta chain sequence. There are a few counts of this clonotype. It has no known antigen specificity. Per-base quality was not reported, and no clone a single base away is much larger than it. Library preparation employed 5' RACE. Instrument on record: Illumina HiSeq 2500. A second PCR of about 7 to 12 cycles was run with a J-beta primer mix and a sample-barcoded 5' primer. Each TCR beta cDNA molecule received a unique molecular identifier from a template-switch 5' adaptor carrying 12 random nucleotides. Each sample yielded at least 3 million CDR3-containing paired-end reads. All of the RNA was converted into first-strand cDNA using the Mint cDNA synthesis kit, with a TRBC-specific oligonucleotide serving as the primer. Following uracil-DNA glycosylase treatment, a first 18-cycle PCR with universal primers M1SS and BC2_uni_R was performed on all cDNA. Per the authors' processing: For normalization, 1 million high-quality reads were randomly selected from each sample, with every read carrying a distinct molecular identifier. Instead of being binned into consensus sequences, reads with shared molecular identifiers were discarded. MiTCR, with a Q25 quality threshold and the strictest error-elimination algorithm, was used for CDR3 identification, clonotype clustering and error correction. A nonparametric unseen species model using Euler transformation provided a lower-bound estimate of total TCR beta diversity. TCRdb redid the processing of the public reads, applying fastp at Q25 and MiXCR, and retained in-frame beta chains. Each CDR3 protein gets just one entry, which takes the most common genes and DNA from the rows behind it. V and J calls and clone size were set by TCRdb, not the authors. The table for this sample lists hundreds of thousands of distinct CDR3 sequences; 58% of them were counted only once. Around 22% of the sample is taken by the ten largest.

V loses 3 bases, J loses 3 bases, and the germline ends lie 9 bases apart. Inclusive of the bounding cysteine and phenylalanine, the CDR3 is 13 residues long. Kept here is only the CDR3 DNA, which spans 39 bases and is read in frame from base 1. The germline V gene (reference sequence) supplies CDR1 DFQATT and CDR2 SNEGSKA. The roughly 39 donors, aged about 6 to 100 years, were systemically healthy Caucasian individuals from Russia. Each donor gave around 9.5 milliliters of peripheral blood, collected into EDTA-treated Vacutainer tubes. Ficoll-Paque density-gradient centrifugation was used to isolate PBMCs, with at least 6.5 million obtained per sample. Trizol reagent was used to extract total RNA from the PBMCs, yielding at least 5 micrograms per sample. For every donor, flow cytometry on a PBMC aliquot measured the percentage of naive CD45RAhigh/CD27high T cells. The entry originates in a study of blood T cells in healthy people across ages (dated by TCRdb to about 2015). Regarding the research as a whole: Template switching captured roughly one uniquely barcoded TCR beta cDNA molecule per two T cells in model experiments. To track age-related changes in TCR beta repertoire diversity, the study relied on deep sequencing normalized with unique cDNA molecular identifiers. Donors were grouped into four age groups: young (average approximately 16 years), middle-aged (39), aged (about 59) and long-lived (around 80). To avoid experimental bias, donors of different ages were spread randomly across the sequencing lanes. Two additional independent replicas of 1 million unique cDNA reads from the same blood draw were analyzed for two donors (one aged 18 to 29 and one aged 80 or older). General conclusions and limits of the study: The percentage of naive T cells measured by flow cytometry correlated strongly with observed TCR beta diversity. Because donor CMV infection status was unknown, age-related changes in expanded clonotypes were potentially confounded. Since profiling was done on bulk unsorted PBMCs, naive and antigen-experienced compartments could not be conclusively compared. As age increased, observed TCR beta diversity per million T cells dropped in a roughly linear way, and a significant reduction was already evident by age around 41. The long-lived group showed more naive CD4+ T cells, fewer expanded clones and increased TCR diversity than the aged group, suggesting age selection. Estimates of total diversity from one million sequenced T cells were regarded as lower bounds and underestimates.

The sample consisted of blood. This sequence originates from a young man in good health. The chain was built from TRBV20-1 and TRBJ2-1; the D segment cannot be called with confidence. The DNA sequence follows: TGCAGTGCTAGGGACGGTTACTACAATGAGCAGTTCTTC. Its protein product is CSARDGYYNEQFF.